These 26 T cell receptor beta chains came from one sample sequenced in a study of T-cell reconstitution after alpha-beta-depleted transplantation in children. Construction of the TCRbeta library involved unique molecular identifiers. TCRdb re-called the PCR reads with MiXCR, one entry per CDR3 protein. The sample consists of around 580,000 distinct CDR3 sequences, 20% to 30% of them appearing once. This sample comprised PBMCs, obtained before TCRalphabeta/CD19-depleted stem cell transplant. The receptors derive from a boy in the first two years of life with Wiskott-Aldrich syndrome, due to receive a stem cell transplant.

This rearrangement joins TRBV7-2 to TRBJ2-5; D call uncertain. With 1 base removed from V and 1 base from J, the gap between germline ends came to 7 bases. The CDR3 runs to 14 residues. Germline V gene lookup returns CDR1 SGHTA and CDR2 FQGNSA. CDR3 region: CASSLVLGQETQYF. The CDR3 DNA is TGTGCCAGCAGCTTAGTGTTGGGCCAAGAGACCCAGTACTTC.

The chain uses TRBV28 and TRBJ1-4; D call uncertain. The V end was cut by 5 bases, the J end by 0 bases, with 13 bases between. From germline, CDR1 is MDHEN and CDR2 SYDVKM. This CDR3 has 16 residues. DNA for the CDR3: TGTGCCAGCAGTGACGCAGGAGAGGCAACTAATGAAAAACTGTTTTTT. This sequence encodes CASSDAGEATNEKLFF.

J is TRBJ1-1 and V is TRBV20-1; D gene ambiguous. The CDR3 totals 13 residues. Between the trimmed V and J ends, which lost 5 bases and 1 base, there was a span of 11 bases. Per the germline V gene, CDR1 is DFQATT and CDR2 is SNEGSKA (reference sequence). The CDR3 protein is CSAGAGTNTEAFF. DNA for the CDR3: TGCAGTGCTGGAGCCGGCACGAACACTGAAGCTTTCTTT.

Only a few counts were recorded for this clonotype. The chain links TRBV20-1 to TRBJ2-3; D unresolved. The V end was cut by 6 bases, the J end by 0 bases, with 10 bases between. From germline, CDR1 is DFQATT and CDR2 SNEGSKA (reference sequence). CDR3 length equals 13 residues. The CDR3 spells CSATRSSTDTQYF. In DNA, the CDR3 is TGCAGTGCAACAAGGTCTAGCACAGATACGCAGTATTTT.

This clonotype has only a few counts. The chain carries TRBV4-2 and TRBJ1-2; D is perhaps TRBD1 (5 bases). The V gene lost 0 bases and the J gene lost 8 bases, with 13 bases spanning the gap. The CDR3 is made up of 14 amino acids. Germline-derived CDR1 and CDR2 are LGHNA and YNFKEQ. CDR3 nucleotides: TGTGCCAGCAGCCAAGATCCCCAGGGTATCGGCTACACCTTC. Translating it yields CASSQDPQGIGYTF.

This CDR3 reads CATSRQALNNEQFF. CDR3 coding DNA: TGTGCCACCAGCAGACAGGCCCTAAACAATGAGCAGTTCTTC. The V gene is TRBV15, the J gene TRBJ2-1; D remains unclear. The V gene's germline CDR1 is LNHNV and CDR2 YYDKDF (reference sequence). Trimming took 2 bases from V and 5 from J, leaving 10 bases between them. The CDR3 is made up of 14 amino acids. Full variable domain (outside the CDR3, taken from reference TRBV15 and TRBJ2-1): DAMVIQNPRYQVTQFGKPVTLSCSQTLNHNVMYWYQQKSSQAPKLLFHYYDKDFNNEADTPDNFQSRRPNTSFCFLDIRSPGLGDTAMYLCATSRQALNNEQFFGPGTRLTVL.

CDR3 nucleotides: TGCGCCAGCAGCCCTAGATTGGGGGATGAGCAGTTCTTC. The encoded protein is CASSPRLGDEQFF. The V gene is TRBV5-1, the J gene TRBJ2-1; possibly TRBD1 or TRBD2 for D (5 bases each). The V gene's germline CDR1 is SGHRS and CDR2 YFSETQ. The CDR3 runs 13 residues. Between the trimmed V and J ends, which lost 4 bases and 8 bases, there was a span of 13 bases.

The gene calls are TRBV29-1 and TRBJ1-1; no reliable D call. Trimming removed 4 bases at V and 1 base at J, with 13 bases between. CDR1 SQVTM and CDR2 ANQGSEA come from the germline V gene. This CDR3 region has 14 residues. The CDR3 sequence is CSVVGSLWNTEAFF. In DNA form, the CDR3 reads TGCAGCGTTGTGGGGAGTCTGTGGAACACTGAAGCTTTCTTT.

This clonotype was found a few times. The chain carries TRBV12-3 or TRBV12-4 and TRBJ2-7, with TRBD2 identical over 8 bases. This CDR3 has 14 residues. The V and J ends lost 2 bases and 4 bases, in that order; junction bases with no gene match: 4. The CDR3 loop is CASSLIGGRYEQYF. DNA for the CDR3: TGTGCCAGCAGTTTAATTGGCGGGAGGTACGAGCAGTACTTC.

The rearrangement links TRBV29-1 to TRBJ2-3, with TRBD2 matching 15 bases. CDR1 is SQVTM, CDR2 ANQGSEA, per germline. V lost 4 bases to trimming and J lost 2 bases; unmatched junction nucleotides: 10. CDR3 length equals 18 residues. The CDR3 region is CSVVGLAGGKVHTDTQYF. CDR3 sequence (DNA): TGCAGCGTTGTTGGACTAGCGGGAGGGAAGGTACACACAGATACGCAGTATTTT.

This rearrangement joins TRBV11-2 to TRBJ2-1; D is uncertain. V lost 0 bases and J lost 4, with 13 bases in between. Per germline, CDR1 SGHAT and CDR2 FQNNGV. This CDR3 contains 16 residues. The CDR3 protein is CASSLDLYGDYNEQFF. For the CDR3, the DNA is TGTGCCAGCAGCTTAGATCTTTACGGCGATTACAATGAGCAGTTCTTC.

Only a few counts were recorded for this clonotype. This sequence joins TRBV11-1 and TRBJ2-7; 10 bases agree with TRBD2. V shed 2 bases, J shed 6 bases, and the junction held 13 bases outside the gene matches. The germline CDR1 and CDR2 sequences are SGHAT and FQDESV (reference sequence). The CDR3 is 17 residues long. In nucleotides, the CDR3 is TGTGCCAGCAGCTTATTTGCTAGCGGGGGTCGGAGGGGCGAGCAGTACTTC. Encoded protein: CASSLFASGGRRGEQYF.

The chain combines TRBV30 with TRBJ1-3, with a tentative D call TRBD1 (6 bases). V was pared by 1 base and J by 1 base, with 11 bases between. The CDR3 loop spans 15 amino acids. The germline CDR1 and CDR2 sequences are GTSNPN and SVGIG (reference sequence). CDR3 sequence (DNA): TGTGCCTGGAGTGGGGGGCCCGGGTCTGGAAACACCATATATTTT. Amino acid sequence: CAWSGGPGSGNTIYF.

The chain employs TRBV28 and TRBJ2-1, with TRBD2 matching over 7 bases. CDR1 and CDR2 from the germline V gene are MDHEN and SYDVKM. The CDR3 runs 18 residues. V was pared by 3 bases and J by 2 bases, with 13 bases of the junction left unmatched. The CDR3 nucleotides are TGTGCCAGCAGTTTGGCCCGAACGGGAGGTCAACCCTACAATGAGCAGTTCTTC. Encoded protein: CASSLARTGGQPYNEQFF.

The rearrangement uses TRBV15 and TRBJ2-3; 7 bases are shared with TRBD2. CDR1 is LNHNV and CDR2 is YYDKDF in the germline V gene (reference sequence). Trimming removed 1 base from V and 5 bases from J; junction bases left unmatched: 12. This CDR3 comprises 17 residues. The CDR3 bases are TGTGCCACCAGCAGAGTATTCCTGGCGGGAGCTCGAGATACGCAGTATTTT. This translates into CATSRVFLAGARDTQYF.

The chain joins TRBV11-2 to TRBJ2-1; D could derive from TRBD1 or TRBD2 (6 bases each). Per germline, CDR1 SGHAT and CDR2 FQNNGV. V was cut by 5 bases and J by 7 bases, with 21 bases left in between. This CDR3 is built from 16 residues. CDR3 DNA sequence: TGTGCCAGCAGCCTCCGGGGGCCAAGGAGGTGGAATGAGCAGTTCTTC. This encodes CASSLRGPRRWNEQFF.

This clonotype has just a few counts. The rearrangement joins TRBV10-3 to TRBJ2-1; 10 bases align to TRBD2. V shed 2 bases and J 8 bases; nucleotides not matched to a gene: 15. Germline V gene sequence: CDR1 ENHRY, CDR2 SYGVKD. CDR3 length: 18 amino acids. CDR3 DNA sequence: TGTGCCATCAGTGAGACCCTACTCGCTAGCGGGAGTTCAGATGAGCAGTTCTTC. Translating gives CAISETLLASGSSDEQFF.

The J gene is TRBJ2-5, the V gene TRBV25-1; 9 bases line up with TRBD1. Per the germline V gene, CDR1 is MGHDK and CDR2 is SYGVNS. The V segment lost 2 bases and the J segment 5 bases; nucleotides outside the gene matches: 6. The CDR3 is 15 amino acids. As DNA, the CDR3 is TGTGCCAGCAGTGAACCAGCGGACAGGGGCGAGACCCAGTACTTC. This gives the protein CASSEPADRGETQYF.

This clonotype came up a few times. The chain recombines TRBV28 with TRBJ2-3, with a weak D call TRBD1 (5 bases). V lost 2 bases, J lost 5 bases, and 8 bases lay in between. Germline V gene sequence: CDR1 MDHEN, CDR2 SYDVKM. This CDR3 spans 13 amino acids. Here the CDR3 DNA reads TGTGCCAGCAGTTTAGGACACCTAGATACGCAGTATTTT. Amino acids: CASSLGHLDTQYF.

The chain recombines TRBV6-5 with TRBJ2-5, with TRBD1 matching over 10 bases. J was trimmed by 5 bases and V by 6 bases; bases with no gene match: 12. Germline lookup yields CDR1 MNHEY and CDR2 SVGAGI. The CDR3 totals 16 residues. CDR3 residues: CASSPWETGGWETQYF. DNA of the CDR3: TGTGCCAGCAGCCCTTGGGAGACAGGGGGCTGGGAGACCCAGTACTTC.

Details on this clonotype: Relative to the germline gene, one junction end is altered; a read error may explain this. V usage is TRBV11-2 and J usage is TRBJ1-1; D gene uncertain. Germline CDR1 SGHAT, CDR2 FQNNGV. CDR3 length equals 14 residues. The CDR3 DNA is TGTGCCAGCAGCCTAGACTGGTACAGTTCCGAAGCTTTCTTT. Encoded protein: CASSLDWYSSEAFF.

The gene calls are TRBV20-1 and TRBJ2-7; 7 positions agree with TRBD2. J lost 5 bases, V lost 2 bases, and 9 bases had no gene match. This CDR3 has 14 residues. Germline V gene sequence: CDR1 DFQATT, CDR2 SNEGSKA (reference sequence). The CDR3 sequence: CSARRFGGSNEQYF. In nucleotides, the CDR3 is TGCAGTGCTAGAAGGTTTGGCGGGAGCAACGAGCAGTACTTC.

The gene calls are TRBV7-3 and TRBJ2-1; TRBD2 agrees at 8 bases. Germline lookup yields CDR1 SGHTA and CDR2 FQGTGA. CDR3 length equals 15 residues. Trimming at V came to 2 bases and at J to 4 bases, leaving 4 bases not matched to a gene. CDR3 nucleotides: TGTGCCAGCAGCTTATACGGGAGGGGTTACAATGAGCAGTTCTTC. The encoded protein is CASSLYGRGYNEQFF.

This clonotype was counted only a few times. The rearrangement links TRBV27 to TRBJ2-7; either TRBD1 or TRBD2 may supply D (5 bases each). The CDR3 runs 15 residues. V lost 3 bases and J lost 2, with 14 bases in between. CDR1 and CDR2 (germline): MNHEY, SMNVEV (reference sequence). For the CDR3, the DNA is TGTGCCAGCAGTTTCGGCCGGGACGGTACCTACGAGCAGTACTTC. This sequence encodes CASSFGRDGTYEQYF.

This rearrangement joins TRBV5-5 to TRBJ2-7; a weak D match, TRBD2 (6 bases). The CDR3 covers 16 residues. The germline CDR1 and CDR2 sequences are SGHKS and YYEKEE (reference sequence). Trimming cost V 4 bases and J 5 bases, with 22 bases left between them. In DNA, the CDR3 is TGTGCCAGCAGCCCTCGGTCGGGAGAGGCCGGGGACGAGCAGTACTTC. Translating gives CASSPRSGEAGDEQYF.

Only a few counts were recorded for this clonotype. The CDR3, as DNA: TGTGCCAGCAGCCAGGTAGCGGGAGTAACTACAGATACGCAGTATTTT. This gives the protein CASSQVAGVTTDTQYF. The chain couples TRBV3-1 to TRBJ2-3; 9 nucleotides match TRBD2. Germline V gene data show CDR1 as LGHDT and CDR2 as YNNKEL (reference sequence). The CDR3 totals 16 residues. V gave up 3 bases and J gave up 3 bases; unmatched junction bases: 7.